This TCR beta chain originates from a study of cytomegalovirus exposure and HLA in healthy donors. Study conclusions and caveats: A later analysis found first-cohort TCR clusters tended to co-occur in the 90 to 150 validation repertoires.

Trimming removed 5 bases at V and 0 bases at J, with 19 bases between. The CDR3 is 17 residues long. CDR1 is LNHNV and CDR2 is YYDKDF in the germline V gene (reference sequence). Only in-frame clones appear in the TCRdb table, and some are missing; sequencing was by immunoSEQ multiplex PCR. The sample contains some 210,000 clones, roughly 91% of which appear only once. About this clone: Antigen specificity is unknown.

An approximately 130-subject validation cohort, separate from the roughly 680-subject first cohort, supplied the donors. Specimen: PBMCs. V and J are TRBV15 and TRBJ1-1; D perhaps matches TRBD1 (6 bases). The TCR originated in a woman aged 18-35 years in good health and CMV-seropositive. CDR3 DNA: TGTGCCACCAGCCCTTTGACAGGTAGGGGGATGAACACTGAAGCTTTCTTT. Its translation is CATSPLTGRGMNTEAFF.